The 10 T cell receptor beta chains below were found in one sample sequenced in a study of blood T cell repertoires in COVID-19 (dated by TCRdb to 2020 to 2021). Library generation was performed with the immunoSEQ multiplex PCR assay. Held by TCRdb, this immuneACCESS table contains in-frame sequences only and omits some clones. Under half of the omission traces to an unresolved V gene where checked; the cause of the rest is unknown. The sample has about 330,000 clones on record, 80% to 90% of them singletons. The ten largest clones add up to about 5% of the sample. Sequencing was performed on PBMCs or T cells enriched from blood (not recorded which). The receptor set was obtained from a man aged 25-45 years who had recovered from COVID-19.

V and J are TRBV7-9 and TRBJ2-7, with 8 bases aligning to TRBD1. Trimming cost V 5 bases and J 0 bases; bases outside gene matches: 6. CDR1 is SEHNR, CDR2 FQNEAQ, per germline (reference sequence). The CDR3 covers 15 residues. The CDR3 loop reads CASSLRDRLSYEQYF. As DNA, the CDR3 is TGTGCCAGCAGCCTCCGGGACAGGCTCTCCTACGAGCAGTACTTC.

CDR3 region: CASSRSGGNTGELFF. CDR3 nucleotides: TGTGCCAGCAGTCGTAGCGGGGGGAACACCGGGGAGCTGTTTTTT. The chain uses TRBV6-5 and TRBJ2-2; 9 nucleotides align to TRBD2. The germline CDR1 and CDR2 sequences are MNHEY and SVGAGI. V gave up 5 bases and J gave up 1 base; unmatched junction bases: 2. The CDR3 runs to 15 residues.

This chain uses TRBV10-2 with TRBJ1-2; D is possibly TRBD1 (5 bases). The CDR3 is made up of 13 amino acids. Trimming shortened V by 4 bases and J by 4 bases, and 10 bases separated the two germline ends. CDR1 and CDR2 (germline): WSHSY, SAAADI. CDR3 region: CASSAKTVYGYTF. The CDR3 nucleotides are TGCGCCAGCAGTGCGAAGACAGTCTATGGCTACACCTTC.

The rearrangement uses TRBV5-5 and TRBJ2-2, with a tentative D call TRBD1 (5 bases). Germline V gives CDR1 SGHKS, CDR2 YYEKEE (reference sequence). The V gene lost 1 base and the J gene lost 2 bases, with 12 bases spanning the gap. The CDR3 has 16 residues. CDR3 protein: CASSLLRGLNTGELFF. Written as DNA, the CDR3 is TGTGCCAGCAGCTTGCTTAGGGGCCTTAACACCGGGGAGCTGTTTTTT.

CDR3 sequence reads: CASSVGGGAVYEQYF. The CDR3, as DNA: TGTGCCAGCAGTGTCGGCGGGGGGGCAGTATACGAGCAGTACTTC. This chain uses TRBV2 with TRBJ2-7; 9 positions match TRBD2. CDR3 size: 15 residues. Germline CDR1 and CDR2: SNHLY and FYNNEI. With 4 bases clipped from V and 4 bases from J, the junction kept 8 bases outside the gene matches.

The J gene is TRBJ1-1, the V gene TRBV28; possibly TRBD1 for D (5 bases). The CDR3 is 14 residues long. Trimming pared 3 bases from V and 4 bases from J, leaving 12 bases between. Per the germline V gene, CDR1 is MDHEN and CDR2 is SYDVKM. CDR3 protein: CASSLGLGATEAFF. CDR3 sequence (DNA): TGTGCCAGCAGTTTGGGTCTTGGGGCCACTGAAGCTTTCTTT.

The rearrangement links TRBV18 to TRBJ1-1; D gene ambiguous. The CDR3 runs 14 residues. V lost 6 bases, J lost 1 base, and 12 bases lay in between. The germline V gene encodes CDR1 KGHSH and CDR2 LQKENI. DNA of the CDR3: TGTGCCAGCTCGGGTGTAGGAGGGAACACTGAAGCTTTCTTT. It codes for CASSGVGGNTEAFF.

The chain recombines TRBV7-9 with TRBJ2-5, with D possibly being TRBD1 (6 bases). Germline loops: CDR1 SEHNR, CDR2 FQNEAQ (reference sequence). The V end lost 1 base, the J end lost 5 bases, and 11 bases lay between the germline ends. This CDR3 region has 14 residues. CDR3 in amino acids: CASSLGRQGETQYF. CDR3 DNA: TGTGCCAGCAGCTTAGGGCGGCAGGGGGAGACCCAGTACTTC.

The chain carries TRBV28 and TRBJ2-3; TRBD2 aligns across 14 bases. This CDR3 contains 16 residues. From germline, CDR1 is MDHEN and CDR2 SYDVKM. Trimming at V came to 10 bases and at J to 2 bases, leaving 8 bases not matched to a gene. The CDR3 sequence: CAIILTSGGVTDTQYF. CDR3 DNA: TGTGCCATTATCCTGACTAGCGGGGGGGTCACAGATACGCAGTATTTT.

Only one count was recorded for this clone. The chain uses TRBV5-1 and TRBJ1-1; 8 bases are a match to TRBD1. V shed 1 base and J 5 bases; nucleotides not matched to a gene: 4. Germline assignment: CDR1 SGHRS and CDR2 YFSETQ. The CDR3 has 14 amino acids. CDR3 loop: CASSLLTGETEAFF. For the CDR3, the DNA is TGCGCCAGCAGCTTGTTGACAGGGGAGACTGAAGCTTTCTTT.